This T cell receptor (beta chain) came from a study of spatial heterogeneity in lung cancer. For the study at large: Counts of TCR transcripts in tumor regions correlated strongly with a matched bulk RNA-seq T cell module score. Whole-study results and caveats: Expanded alpha and beta TCR counts within tumors tracked tumor mutation counts.

There are many counts of this clonotype. Its specificity is unknown. TCRdb re-called the 5' RACE reads through MiXCR, storing one row per CDR3 protein. The sample shows around 100,000 distinct CDR3 sequences, nearly 4.5% of them seen only once. Per germline, CDR1 SNHLY and CDR2 FYNNEI. V lost 8 bases and J lost 0, with 8 bases in between. This CDR3 comprises 13 residues. Indicated time point: sample taken at primary tumor resection. Sequencing of whole RNA from tumor, nontumor lung or frozen PBMC involved no sorting. V and J are TRBV2 and TRBJ1-5, with D hard to call. The sequencing here drew on lung tumor tissue, taken at surgery. The source of this sequence is a male donor with early-stage non-small cell lung cancer. The CDR3 DNA is TGTGCCAGCGTTAGGGATAGCAATCAGCCCCAGCATTTT. It translates to CASVRDSNQPQHF.